The rows below give T cell receptor beta chains drawn from one sample of a study of shared clonotypes between healthy human individuals. The method was immunoSEQ multiplex PCR; TCRdb's version includes in-frame clones alone and lacks a portion of them. Of about 2 million clones listed, roughly 95% are singletons. Sequencing was done on a sample of naive CD8+ T cells sorted from blood. Receptors were obtained from a man aged 18 to 29 in good health. Both conserved end residues are part of each CDR3. Fields, in order: clone size, V gene, D gene, J gene, CDR3 length, CDR3 protein, CDR3 DNA. D genes are given only for firm matches. The size of a clone is reported for some rows only, either as once, few or many, or as a class for expanded clones.

-,TRBV7-9,TRBD1,TRBJ2-2,15,CASSFRTGYTGELFF,TGTGCCAGCAGCTTCCGGACAGGGTACACCGGGGAGCTGTTTTTT
-,TRBV11-2,-,TRBJ2-1,14,CASSLVGFSNEQFF,TGTGCCAGCAGCTTAGTAGGCTTTAGCAATGAGCAGTTCTTC
-,TRBV27,TRBD1,TRBJ2-7,15,CASSLSGTGLYEQYF,TGTGCCAGCAGTTTATCCGGGACAGGGCTTTACGAGCAGTACTTC
-,TRBV5-1,-,TRBJ1-2,14,CASSLTRDEDGYTF,TGCGCCAGCAGCCTGACCCGGGACGAGGATGGCTACACCTTC
-,TRBV7-9,-,TRBJ1-1,11,CASSPSAEAFF,TGTGCCAGCAGCCCGAGCGCTGAAGCTTTCTTT
once,TRBV19,TRBD2,TRBJ2-3,16,CASSTTSGIPADTQYF,TGTGCCAGTAGTACAACTAGCGGGATCCCAGCAGATACGCAGTATTTT
-,TRBV27,TRBD1,TRBJ1-1,15,CASSLFPGGGTEAFF,TGTGCCAGCAGTTTATTTCCAGGGGGGGGCACTGAAGCTTTCTTT
-,TRBV5-6,-,TRBJ1-5,14,CASSNLYSNQPQHF,TGTGCCAGCAGCAATTTGTATAGCAATCAGCCCCAGCATTTT
-,TRBV28,TRBD2,TRBJ2-5,16,CASSPPTSGGGETQYF,TGTGCCAGCAGTCCCCCGACTAGCGGGGGTGGAGAGACCCAGTACTTC
-,TRBV7-2,TRBD2,TRBJ2-7,15,CASSRDYQPSYEQYF,TGTGCCAGCAGCCGGGACTACCAACCCTCCTACGAGCAGTACTTC
-,TRBV30,-,TRBJ1-2,13,CAWSVLGNDGYTF,TGTGCCTGGAGTGTACTAGGGAATGACGGCTACACCTTC
-,TRBV5-4,TRBD2,TRBJ2-1,13,CASSSGLAGEQFF,TGTGCCAGCAGCTCGGGACTAGCGGGGGAGCAGTTCTTC
-,TRBV6-6,TRBD1,TRBJ1-6,14,CASSLTGGNSPLHF,TGTGCCAGCAGTTTAACAGGGGGCAATTCACCCCTCCACTTT
-,TRBV21-1,-,TRBJ2-5,16,CASSRTSSGEVETQYF,TGTGCCAGCAGCAGAACCTCCTCGGGGGAGGTGGAGACCCAGTACTTC
-,TRBV12-2,-,TRBJ2-3,12,CASRLALGTQYF,TGTGCAAGTCGCTTAGCGCTTGGTACGCAGTATTTT
-,TRBV27,-,TRBJ1-4,15,CASSLKQVQKEKLFF,TGTGCCAGCAGTTTAAAACAGGTCCAAAAGGAAAAACTGTTTTTT